This T cell receptor (beta chain) comes out of a study of blood T cell repertoires in COVID-19. Study information: COVID-19 samples collected from the United States, Italy and Spain covered acute and convalescent phases. PBMCs, B-cell-depleted T cells, or T cells provided the cDNA or gDNA that made up the material.

Original processing methods: Amplification from reference gene primers served as the basis for estimated nucleated cell counts. TCRdb's copy holds only in-frame clones and misses some; the assay was immunoSEQ multiplex PCR. V and J calls and clone size are those listed in that table; D and trimming were worked out from the DNA. The sample carries about 110,000 clones, 80% to 90% recorded once. This receptor was taken from a human donor in a cohort sampled during active COVID-19. The sequencing sample was made of peripheral blood.

The chain's CDR3 is CASRLGDSQTLSSYNSPLHF. DNA for the CDR3: TGTGCAAGTCGCTTGGGGGACAGCCAAACTCTGAGCTCCTATAATTCACCCCTCCACTTT. V usage is TRBV12-2 and J usage is TRBJ1-6; the table's D call, TRBD1, has no DNA check behind it. TRBV12-2 constitutes a pseudogene. This CDR3 spans 20 amino acids.